This is a list of T cell receptor beta chains from one sample in a study of CD8+CD57+ T cells in acquired aplastic anemia. TCRdb called the reads again in MiXCR, with one record for every CDR3 protein. The sample lists just over 450,000 distinct CDR3 sequences; around 32% were seen once. Sequenced sample: sorted CD4+, CD8+, or CD8+CD57+ T cells (not recorded which) from PBMCs. Source of these receptors: a human donor with aplastic anemia. CDR3s include the opening cysteine and the closing phenylalanine or tryptophan. A D gene is named only where the DNA matches it firmly. Clone size appears in some rows only: once, few, many, or a class for an expanded clone.

abundance: NA; v_gene: TRBV25-1; j_gene: TRBJ1-2; d_gene: TRBD1; CDR3nt: TGTGCCAGCAGTTTGAAGGACAGGGAGGGAGGCTACACCTTC; CDR3aa: CASSLKDREGGYTF
abundance: NA; v_gene: TRBV18; j_gene: TRBJ2-3; d_gene: NA; CDR3nt: TGTGCCAGCTCACCCGCCGGTGTGGATACGCAGTATTTT; CDR3aa: CASSPAGVDTQYF
abundance: NA; v_gene: TRBV9; j_gene: TRBJ1-2; d_gene: NA; CDR3nt: TGTGCCAGCAGCGTAGCAGGGGCAGGGACGTACGACACCTTC; CDR3aa: CASSVAGAGTYDTF
abundance: NA; v_gene: TRBV9; j_gene: TRBJ1-5; d_gene: NA; CDR3nt: TGTGCCAGCAGCGTAAAACAACTACCGTATAGCAATCAGCCCCAGCATTTT; CDR3aa: CASSVKQLPYSNQPQHF
abundance: many; v_gene: TRBV10-3; j_gene: TRBJ2-2; d_gene: NA; CDR3nt: TGTGCCATCAGTGAGTCCGTAAACACCGGGGAGCTGTTTTTT; CDR3aa: CAISESVNTGELFF
abundance: NA; v_gene: TRBV2; j_gene: TRBJ1-2; d_gene: NA; CDR3nt: TGTGCCAGCAGACCCACCGGGGACCGCTATGGCTACACCTTC; CDR3aa: CASRPTGDRYGYTF
abundance: NA; v_gene: TRBV6-5; j_gene: TRBJ2-2; d_gene: NA; CDR3nt: TGTGCCAGCAGTTATGGAGCGGCCACCGGGGAGCTGTTTTTT; CDR3aa: CASSYGAATGELFF
abundance: many; v_gene: TRBV7-6; j_gene: TRBJ1-5; d_gene: NA; CDR3nt: TGTGCCAGCAGCCAGGCTTCTCATCAGCCCCAGCATTTT; CDR3aa: CASSQASHQPQHF
abundance: many; v_gene: TRBV2; j_gene: TRBJ1-6; d_gene: NA; CDR3nt: TGTGCCAGCAGTGCCGTGGTTGAGGGGAATTCACCCCTCCACTTT; CDR3aa: CASSAVVEGNSPLHF
abundance: NA; v_gene: TRBV12-3/TRBV12-4; j_gene: TRBJ1-3; d_gene: NA; CDR3nt: TGTGCCAGCAGTTTAGCGTGGGGGATGGTGGGAAACACCATATATTTT; CDR3aa: CASSLAWGMVGNTIYF
abundance: many; v_gene: TRBV19; j_gene: TRBJ1-5; d_gene: NA; CDR3nt: TGTGCCAGTAGTATTTGGACATATAGCAATCAGCCCCAGCATTTT; CDR3aa: CASSIWTYSNQPQHF
abundance: few; v_gene: TRBV19; j_gene: TRBJ2-1; d_gene: TRBD2; CDR3nt: TGTGCCAGTAGTACCTCGGTACTAGCGGGAGGAAATGAGCAGTTCTTC; CDR3aa: CASSTSVLAGGNEQFF
abundance: many; v_gene: TRBV2; j_gene: TRBJ1-1; d_gene: TRBD1; CDR3nt: TGTGCCACCGCTTTTTCGACAGGGATCGGCACTGAAGCTTTCTTT; CDR3aa: CATAFSTGIGTEAFF
abundance: few; v_gene: TRBV5-6; j_gene: TRBJ2-7; d_gene: TRBD1; CDR3nt: TGTGCCAGCAGCTTGGGGGACAGGGTAGGACACGAGCAGTACTTC; CDR3aa: CASSLGDRVGHEQYF
abundance: NA; v_gene: TRBV25-1; j_gene: TRBJ2-7; d_gene: TRBD2; CDR3nt: TGTGCCAGCAGTGAAGGGCTAGCGGGAGGAGACTCCTACGAGCAGTACTTC; CDR3aa: CASSEGLAGGDSYEQYF
abundance: few; v_gene: TRBV5-6; j_gene: TRBJ2-1; d_gene: NA; CDR3nt: TGTGCCAGCAGCCCCCTTGGGAGCTCCTACAATGAGCAGTTCTTC; CDR3aa: CASSPLGSSYNEQFF